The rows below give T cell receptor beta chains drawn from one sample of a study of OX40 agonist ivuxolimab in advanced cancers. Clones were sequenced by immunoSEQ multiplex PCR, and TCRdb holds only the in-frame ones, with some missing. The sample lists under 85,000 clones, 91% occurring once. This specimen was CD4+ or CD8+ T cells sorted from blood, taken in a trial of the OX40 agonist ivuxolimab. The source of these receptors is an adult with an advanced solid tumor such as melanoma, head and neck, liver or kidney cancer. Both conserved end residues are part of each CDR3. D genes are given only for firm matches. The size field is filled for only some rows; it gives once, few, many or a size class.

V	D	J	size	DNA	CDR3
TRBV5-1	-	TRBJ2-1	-	TGCGCCAGCCAATCGGCCGGGAGTGTCGCCTACAATGAGCAGTTCTTC	CASQSAGSVAYNEQFF
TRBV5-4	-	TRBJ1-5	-	TGTGCCAGCAGCTCGGCAGGGAGTAATCAGCCCCAGCATTTT	CASSSAGSNQPQHF
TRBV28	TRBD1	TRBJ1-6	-	TGTGCCAGCAGCTGGGGACAGGGCGATTCACCCCTCCACTTT	CASSWGQGDSPLHF
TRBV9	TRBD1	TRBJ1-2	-	TGTGCCAGCAGCGTAGGGTTAGGGGGCACACCCTGGCATGGCTACACCTTC	CASSVGLGGTPWHGYTF
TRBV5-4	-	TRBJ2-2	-	TGTGCCAGCAGCTTGGTTCTTGGAGGGGACACCGGGGAGCTGTTTTTT	CASSLVLGGDTGELFF
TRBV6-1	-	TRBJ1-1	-	TGTGCCAGCAGAACGCATGGCACTGAAGCTTTCTTT	CASRTHGTEAFF
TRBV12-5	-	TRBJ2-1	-	TGTGCTAGTGGCAACAGGGTGGGGACCTACAATGAGCAGTTCTTC	CASGNRVGTYNEQFF
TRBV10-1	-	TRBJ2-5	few	TGCGCCAGCAGTGAGGGGCAGACGATTGGAGAGACCCAGTACTTC	CASSEGQTIGETQYF
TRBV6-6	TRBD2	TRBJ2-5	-	TGTGCCAGCATCCCACTAGCGGCAGTTGGGACCCAGTACTTC	CASIPLAAVGTQYF
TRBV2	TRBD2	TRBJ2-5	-	TGTGCCAGGGGCCTAGCGGGGACACAAGAGACCCAGTACTTC	CARGLAGTQETQYF
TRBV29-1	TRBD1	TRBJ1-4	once	TGCAGCGTTCTGGACAGGGGGCCTGCAACTAATGAAAAACTGTTTTTT	CSVLDRGPATNEKLFF